The 26 T cell receptor beta chains reported below all come from one sample, sequenced in a study of post-analysis software for immune sequencing data. Overall study results and limits: Relative to controls, patients had about five TRBV segments at higher frequency, with TRBV5-6, TRBV5-1 and TRBV20-1 among these.

Unique molecular identifiers tagged the TCR beta cDNA libraries. A single record per CDR3 protein comes from TCRdb applying MiXCR to the PCR reads. Of a few hundred thousand distinct CDR3 sequences in the sample, approximately 38% were seen once. Their target antigens are unknown. The source material was blood. These receptors were collected from a girl aged 5 to 17 with multiple sclerosis.

The chain has TRBV20-1 and TRBJ1-2; D uncertain. Germline CDR1 is DFQATT and CDR2 is SNEGSKA (reference sequence). CDR3 length equals 13 residues. V was pared by 2 bases and J by 6 bases, with 13 bases between. This CDR3 is CSARRIFGDGYTF. CDR3 in DNA: TGCAGTGCTAGAAGAATCTTCGGGGATGGCTACACCTTC.

This clonotype appeared a few times. V gene TRBV12-3 or TRBV12-4 combines with J gene TRBJ2-7, with a tentative D call TRBD1 (6 bases). The CDR3 covers 14 residues. Between the trimmed V and J ends, which lost 4 bases and 2 bases, there was a span of 12 bases. DNA for the CDR3: TGTGCCAGCAGTTCCCAGACAGGAGCCTACGAGCAGTACTTC. It encodes CASSSQTGAYEQYF.

This chain joins TRBV20-1 and TRBJ2-7, with 10 positions matching TRBD2. The CDR3 is 14 residues long. The germline CDR1 and CDR2 sequences are DFQATT and SNEGSKA (reference sequence). V shed 6 bases, J shed 2 bases, and the junction held 7 bases outside the gene matches. This CDR3 is CSAPAGTSAYEQYF. For the CDR3, the DNA is TGCAGTGCCCCCGCCGGGACTAGCGCCTACGAGCAGTACTTC.

This chain links TRBV12-3 or TRBV12-4 with TRBJ2-5; 12 nucleotides agree with TRBD1. The CDR3 totals 15 residues. J lost 4 bases, V lost 4 bases, and 4 bases had no gene match. The CDR3 spells CASSSGTGGGETQYF. CDR3 sequence (DNA): TGTGCCAGCAGTTCCGGGACAGGGGGCGGAGAGACCCAGTACTTC.

The CDR3 protein is CASSAGTSGGAISDEQFF. In DNA form, the CDR3 reads TGTGCCAGCAGTGCCGGGACTAGCGGGGGGGCCATTTCCGATGAGCAGTTCTTC. The rearrangement links TRBV6-1 to TRBJ2-1; 16 bases line up with TRBD2. Germline V CDR1 and CDR2: MNHNS, SASEGT. The CDR3 has 18 residues. The V segment lost 4 bases and the J segment 8 bases; nucleotides outside the gene matches: 11.

This chain links TRBV6-6 with TRBJ1-2; 7 bases are a match to TRBD1. The junction had 0 bases not matched to a gene; V was cut back by 0 bases and J by 2 bases. This CDR3 comprises 14 residues. In germline, CDR1 is MNHNY, CDR2 SVGAGI (reference sequence). The CDR3 DNA reads TGTGCCAGCAGTTACTCGACAGGGAACTATGGCTACACCTTC. Amino acid sequence: CASSYSTGNYGYTF.

The chain links TRBV10-3 to TRBJ1-1, with D uncertain. Trimming took off 0 bases at V and 2 bases at J, with 13 bases between the two ends. Germline lookup yields CDR1 ENHRY and CDR2 SYGVKD. The CDR3 runs to 16 residues. CDR3: CAISESIRAENTEAFF. The DNA for the CDR3 is TGTGCCATCAGTGAGTCTATAAGGGCGGAAAACACTGAAGCTTTCTTT.

V and J are TRBV6-6 and TRBJ2-7, with TRBD1 identical over 10 bases. V lost 0 bases to trimming and J lost 3 bases; unmatched junction nucleotides: 8. The CDR3 extends over 17 amino acids. Germline CDR1 is MNHNY and CDR2 is SVGAGI (reference sequence). The CDR3 loop reads CASSYSIGGQGCYEQYF. In nucleotides, the CDR3 is TGTGCCAGCAGTTACTCGATAGGGGGACAGGGGTGCTACGAGCAGTACTTC.

J is TRBJ2-3 and V is TRBV20-1; D is uncertain. This CDR3 comprises 13 residues. V was clipped by 0 bases and J by 5 bases, with 9 bases between them. The V gene's germline CDR1 is DFQATT and CDR2 SNEGSKA (reference sequence). Here the CDR3 DNA reads TGCAGTGCTAGAGACTCCATTGTAGATACGCAGTATTTT. Protein: CSARDSIVDTQYF.

The rearrangement joins TRBV10-3 to TRBJ1-1, with D unresolved. The germline V gene has CDR1 ENHRY and CDR2 SYGVKD. The CDR3 is 13 amino acids. V was clipped by 5 bases and J by 1 base, with 8 bases between them. CDR3 loop: CAISQTGNTEAFF. CDR3 DNA: TGTGCCATCAGTCAGACCGGGAACACTGAAGCTTTCTTT.

This clonotype turned up a few times. The chain carries TRBV3-1 and TRBJ2-1, with D possibly being TRBD1 or TRBD2 (5 bases each). From germline, CDR1 is LGHDT and CDR2 YNNKEL (reference sequence). Trimming removed 4 bases at V and 7 bases at J, with 11 bases between. CDR3 size: 13 residues. CDR3 region: CASSLGTKNEQFF. The CDR3 DNA is TGTGCCAGCAGCCTCGGGACGAAGAATGAGCAGTTCTTC.

This clonotype was observed a few times. The chain combines TRBV21-1 with TRBJ2-3; the listed D gene, TRBD1, was not tested against the DNA. TRBV21-1 corresponds to a pseudogene. The CDR3 covers 16 residues. This chain's CDR3 is CASSNPEGDHTDTQYF. The CDR3 nucleotides are TGTGCCAGCAGCAACCCTGAAGGGGACCACACAGATACGCAGTATTTT.

This clonotype turned up a few times. This sequence joins TRBV29-1 and TRBJ2-1, with D possibly TRBD1 on 6 matching bases. The CDR3 sequence is 11 residues long. Deletions cut 8 bases from V and 10 bases from J, with 15 bases between. CDR1 SQVTM and CDR2 ANQGSEA come from the germline V gene. CDR3 amino acids: CSLWDNLEQFF. The DNA of the CDR3 is TGCAGCCTTTGGGACAATCTAGAGCAGTTCTTC.

V usage is TRBV6-5 and J usage is TRBJ2-3, with 11 bases fitting TRBD2. From germline, CDR1 is MNHEY and CDR2 SVGAGI. The length of the CDR3 is 15 residues. The V gene end was trimmed by 7 bases and the J gene end by 1 base; junction bases not matched to a gene: 4. The CDR3 bases are TGTGCCAGCACCACGACTAGCGGGGGCACAGATACGCAGTATTTT. Residues: CASTTTSGGTDTQYF.

This rearrangement joins TRBV7-2 to TRBJ1-5; D remains unclear. V shed 1 base and J shed 1 base, with 8 bases lying between them. Germline values: CDR1 SGHTA, CDR2 FQGNSA. The CDR3 has 15 residues. The CDR3 loop is CASSLVFGSNQPQHF. CDR3 nucleotide sequence: TGTGCCAGCAGCTTAGTTTTCGGGAGCAATCAGCCCCAGCATTTT.

This clonotype has a count of ten or more. Compared with germline, one end of the junction differs, possibly owing to a read error. The rearrangement joins TRBV7-2 to TRBJ2-5, with 16 bases that match TRBD2. The CDR3 sequence is 16 residues long. Germline CDR1 is SGHTA and CDR2 is FQGNSA. CDR3 amino acids: CASSSGLAGGQETQYF. CDR3 coding DNA: TGCGCCAGCAGCTCGGGACTAGCGGGGGGGCAAGAGACCCAGTACTTC.

V and J are TRBV20-1 and TRBJ1-2; 8 bases are shared with TRBD1. The CDR3 sequence is 15 residues long. Germline V gene lookup returns CDR1 DFQATT and CDR2 SNEGSKA (reference sequence). Trimming at V came to 4 bases and at J to 4 bases, leaving 11 bases not matched to a gene. In DNA, the CDR3 is TGCAGTGCTATTCGACAGGGGAGGGTTGGCTATGGCTACACCTTC. This translates into CSAIRQGRVGYGYTF.

This clonotype was observed a few times. V and J are TRBV12-3 or TRBV12-4 and TRBJ1-2; D possibly corresponds to TRBD1 (6 bases). The V and J ends lost 7 bases and 7 bases respectively, with 16 bases between them. This CDR3 is built from 13 residues. Here the CDR3 reads CASKPWGAGGYTF. The DNA for the CDR3 is TGTGCCAGCAAACCTTGGGGGGCGGGTGGCTACACCTTC.

The gene calls are TRBV5-8 and TRBJ2-1; no firm D call. V dropped 4 bases and J dropped 0 bases, with 8 bases sitting between them. CDR1 is SGHTS, CDR2 YDEGEE, per germline. The CDR3 loop spans 14 amino acids. The CDR3 region has the DNA TGTGCCAGCAGCGTAACGGCCTCCTACAATGAGCAGTTCTTC. This sequence encodes CASSVTASYNEQFF.

Only a few counts were recorded for this clonotype. The junction does not match germline at one end; this may be a read error. This sequence joins TRBV7-2 and TRBJ2-5, with 8 bases that match TRBD2. Germline V gives CDR1 SGHTA, CDR2 FQGNSA. This CDR3 comprises 17 residues. CDR3 sequence: CASSKKGASGPQGTQYF. CDR3 bases: TGTGCCAGCAGCAAAAAAGGGGCTAGCGGGCCCCAAGGGACCCAGTACTTC.

This chain links TRBV20-1 with TRBJ1-2; D remains unclear. V lost 6 bases, J lost 5 bases, and 19 bases lay in between. This CDR3 contains 14 residues. Germline CDR1 and CDR2: DFQATT and SNEGSKA (reference sequence). The CDR3 region is CSAPKSLGSYGYTF. As DNA, the CDR3 is TGCAGTGCACCGAAAAGTTTAGGGTCTTATGGCTACACCTTC.

This chain uses TRBV10-3 with TRBJ1-2, with TRBD1 identical over 7 bases. The CDR3 has 13 amino acids. The V gene's germline CDR1 is ENHRY and CDR2 SYGVKD. Trimming cost V 2 bases and J 6 bases; bases outside gene matches: 3. The chain's CDR3 is CAISEEGADGYTF. CDR3 in DNA: TGTGCCATCAGTGAGGAGGGGGCGGATGGCTACACCTTC.

This clonotype was observed a few times. The genes are TRBV25-1 and TRBJ2-1, with TRBD2 as a possible D gene (6 bases). The germline CDR1 and CDR2 sequences are MGHDK and SYGVNS. V gave up 6 bases and J gave up 13 bases, with 16 bases separating them. CDR3 length equals 12 residues. CDR3 protein: CASRPLGGGQFF. The DNA for the CDR3 is TGTGCCAGCAGGCCGCTCGGGGGTGGTCAGTTCTTC.

The CDR3 DNA is TGCAGTGCTAGAGATATTTCCGAGAGGAGAGCGGGGGCCGCGGAGCAGTTCTTC. Translating it yields CSARDISERRAGAAEQFF. The chain is built from TRBV20-1 and TRBJ2-1, with 8 bases lining up with TRBD2. CDR3 length: 18 amino acids. V was pared by 0 bases and J by 10 bases, with 20 bases of the junction left unmatched. Germline-derived CDR1 and CDR2 are DFQATT and SNEGSKA (reference sequence).

This chain links TRBV5-5 with TRBJ1-1; D is ambiguous. V lost 0 bases and J 4 bases, leaving 10 bases between the germline ends. The CDR3 loop spans 14 amino acids. Looked up from germline, CDR1 is SGHKS and CDR2 is YYEKEE (reference sequence). CDR3 amino acids: CASSLGLGGTEAFF. In DNA form, the CDR3 reads TGTGCCAGCAGCTTGGGACTCGGAGGCACTGAAGCTTTCTTT.

V gene TRBV29-1 combines with J gene TRBJ1-3, with D perhaps matching TRBD1 (5 bases). The CDR3 runs to 12 residues. Trimming took off 7 bases at V and 3 bases at J, with 10 bases between the two ends. Germline V gene lookup returns CDR1 SQVTM and CDR2 ANQGSEA. The CDR3 loop is CSGDDSGNTIYF. The CDR3 coding sequence is TGCAGCGGTGACGACAGTGGAAACACCATATATTTT. The full variable domain, with the rest looked up from reference TRBV29-1 and TRBJ1-3, is SAVISQKPSRDICQRGTSLTIQCQVDSQVTMMFWYRQQPGQSLTLIATANQGSEATYESGFVIDKFPISRPNLTFSTLTVSNMSPEDSSIYLCSGDDSGNTIYFGEGSWLTVV.